Reported below is one TCR beta chain. This CDR3 is 16 amino acids long. The V and J ends lost 0 bases and 0 bases, in that order; junction bases with no gene match: 5. Looked up from germline, CDR1 is SGDLS and CDR2 is YYNGEE. The data are from a study of cytotoxic CD8 clonotypes in ibrutinib-treated CLL. Data came from immunoSEQ multiplex PCR; TCRdb stores just in-frame clones and leaves some out. This sample has some 200,000 clones; 72% occur once, and the top ten carry 13%. This receptor was identified in a human donor with chronic lymphocytic leukemia. The J gene is TRBJ2-7, the V gene TRBV9; 8 bases are shared with TRBD2. The input for sequencing was PBMCs, taken after 24 months of ibrutinib treatment. The CDR3 region is CASSVGAGGDSYEQYF. As DNA, the CDR3 is TGTGCCAGCAGCGTAGGGGCGGGGGGAGACTCCTACGAGCAGTACTTC.